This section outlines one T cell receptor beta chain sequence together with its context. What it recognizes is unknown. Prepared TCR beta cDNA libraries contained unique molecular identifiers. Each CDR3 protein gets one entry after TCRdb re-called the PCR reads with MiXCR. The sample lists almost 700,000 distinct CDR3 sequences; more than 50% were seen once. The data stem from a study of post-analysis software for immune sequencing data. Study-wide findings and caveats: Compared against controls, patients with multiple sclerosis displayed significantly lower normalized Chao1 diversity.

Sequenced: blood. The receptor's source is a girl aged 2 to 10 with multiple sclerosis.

The CDR3 here is CASKLGVAEKLFF. CDR3 sequence (DNA): TGTGCCAGCAAACTAGGGGTCGCGGAAAAACTGTTTTTT. J is TRBJ1-4 and V is TRBV12-3 or TRBV12-4; possible D gene TRBD1, 5 bases. The CDR3 is made up of 13 amino acids. The V and J ends lost 7 bases and 8 bases respectively, with 14 bases between them.